The subject of this entry is one T cell receptor (beta chain). CDR3 length: 13 residues. Germline loops: CDR1 SNHLY, CDR2 FYNNEI. V was cut by 0 bases and J by 9 bases, with 9 bases left in between. This entry is derived from a study of T-cell memory formation after mild COVID-19. TCRdb re-called the 5' RACE reads through MiXCR, storing one row per CDR3 protein. The top ten hold under 15% of the sample, which has over 450,000 distinct CDR3 sequences, around 20% seen once. The V call is TRBV2, the J call TRBJ1-5; D is perhaps TRBD1 (5 bases). This receptor was taken from an adult woman who had mild COVID-19 (a few samples of this study predate the infection). Cell type and time point are not known. What was sequenced was PBMCs or a T cell subset sorted from them (not recorded which). Written as DNA, the CDR3 is TGTGCCAGCAGTGAAGCGCGGGACGGGCCCCAGCATTTT. The encoded protein is CASSEARDGPQHF. The full variable domain, its missing parts supplied by reference TRBV2 and TRBJ1-5, is EPEVTQTPSHQVTQMGQEVILRCVPISNHLYFYWYRQILGQKVEFLVSFYNNEISEKSEIFDDQFSVERPDGSNFTLKIRSTKLEDSAMYFCASSEARDGPQHFGDGTRLSIL.